This record concerns one TCR beta chain sequence. Original handling: Reference gene primer amplification gave estimated nucleated cell counts. Measured with immunoSEQ multiplex PCR; TCRdb has only the in-frame clones, and not every one. V, J and clone size are taken as reported in that table, and D and trimming were inferred from the DNA itself. The repertoire holds about 86,000 clones, with approximately 80% as singletons. The sample originates from a study of blood T cell repertoires in COVID-19. As for the study in general: From T cells, B-cell-depleted T cells, or PBMCs came the material, which was cDNA or gDNA.

With V trimmed by 1 base and J by 1 base, 0 bases remained unmatched. This CDR3 has 15 residues. Germline V gene lookup returns CDR1 LNHDA and CDR2 SQIVND (reference sequence). The sequence was collected from a man aged 70-80 years with acute or convalescent COVID-19. Specimen: peripheral blood. V usage is TRBV19 and J usage is TRBJ1-5, with 8 bases aligning to TRBD1. The CDR3, as DNA: TGTGCCAGTAGTATAGGGGACAGGAGCAATCAGCCCCAGCATTTT. It encodes CASSIGDRSNQPQHF.